This TCR beta chain was observed in a study of immune evolution from preneoplasia to lung adenocarcinoma. Study at large: HLA loss of heterozygosity: 6% to 7.5% AIS, about 15% MIA, roughly 35% ADC, none AAH.

Histologic diagnosis was independently verified by two lung pathologists. Broader study findings: Top clone frequencies peaked in normal lung, apparently declining through invasive adenocarcinoma. Later-stage lesions seemingly showed higher T cell density and diversity than normal lung.

CDR3 length equals 14 residues. V dropped 5 bases and J dropped 6; count of bases not matched to a gene: 8. CDR1 is LNHDA, CDR2 SQIVND, per germline (reference sequence). A few counts support this clone. Its cognate antigen is unknown. TCRdb's table, derived via immunoSEQ multiplex PCR, lists solely in-frame clones and lacks some. The sample has about 14,000 clones; roughly 80% are singletons. Source material: FFPE minimally invasive lung adenocarcinoma tissue. The chain joins TRBV19 to TRBJ2-7; 9 nucleotides line up with TRBD1. This TCR was recovered from a person aged 65 to 85 with lung adenocarcinoma. CDR3 residues: CASSSWDRAGEQYF. In DNA, the CDR3 is TGTGCCAGTAGTTCCTGGGACAGGGCGGGCGAGCAGTACTTC.